The next 20 T cell receptor beta chains were all read from a single sample in a study of blood T cell repertoires in COVID-19. Measured with immunoSEQ multiplex PCR; TCRdb has only the in-frame clones, and not every one. In the table there are 150,000 or so clones, roughly 90% of which are singletons. The source material was PBMCs or T cells enriched from blood (not recorded which). These receptors came from a woman in her forties who had been exposed to COVID-19.

V is TRBV29-1 and J is TRBJ2-6, with D possibly matching TRBD1 (6 bases). The CDR3 is 14 amino acids. CDR1 SQVTM and CDR2 ANQGSEA come from the germline V gene. V was trimmed by 3 bases and J by 4 bases, leaving 10 bases between them. The CDR3 DNA follows: TGCAGCGTTGATAAGGGGACAGGGGCCAACGTCCTGACTTTC. Amino acids: CSVDKGTGANVLTF.

This sequence joins TRBV5-1 and TRBJ2-1; 8 nucleotides line up with TRBD1. With 4 bases clipped from V and 9 bases from J, the junction kept 12 bases outside the gene matches. This CDR3 contains 15 residues. The germline V gene encodes CDR1 SGHRS and CDR2 YFSETQ. CDR3 nucleotide sequence: TGCGCCAGCAGCCCTGGGACAGGACTACATGGTGAGCAGTTCTTC. Translation gives CASSPGTGLHGEQFF.

The V and J genes are TRBV6-5 and TRBJ2-1; TRBD2 matches at 10 bases. There are 15 residues in the CDR3. From germline, CDR1 is MNHEY and CDR2 SVGAGI. J gave up 6 bases and V 4 bases, and 6 bases lay outside the gene matches. The CDR3 region has the DNA TGTGCCAGCAGTTCCAAGCGGGAGGGAAGCAATGAGCAGTTCTTC. It codes for CASSSKREGSNEQFF.

This clone was recorded once. The V and J genes are TRBV5-1 and TRBJ2-5, with TRBD2 matching 9 bases. Germline loops: CDR1 SGHRS, CDR2 YFSETQ. J lost 1 base, V lost 0 bases, and 10 bases had no gene match. CDR3 size: 18 residues. Here the CDR3 reads CASSLGSSGGTAQETQYF. The CDR3 nucleotides are TGCGCCAGCAGCTTGGGGTCCAGCGGGGGGACGGCCCAAGAGACCCAGTACTTC.

J is TRBJ2-7 and V is TRBV21-1; the table's D call, TRBD1, was not checked against the DNA. TRBV21-1 is a known pseudogene. The CDR3 runs to 14 residues. The CDR3 nucleotides are TGTGCCAGCAGCAATAAAAAGGGGGCCTACGAGCAGTACTTC. Its translation: CASSNKKGAYEQYF.

As DNA, the CDR3 is TGTGCCAGCAGCATAAGACAGGGAACGACAGATACGCAGTATTTT. Protein: CASSIRQGTTDTQYF. This rearrangement joins TRBV7-6 to TRBJ2-3, with 7 nucleotides matching TRBD1. Germline V lookup: CDR1 SGHVS, CDR2 FNYEAQ. The trim removed 5 bases at V and 3 bases at J, leaving 8 bases unmatched. CDR3 length equals 15 residues. The full variable domain, in which reference TRBV7-6 and TRBJ2-3 provide the parts outside the CDR3, is GAGVSQSPRYKVTKRGQDVALRCDPISGHVSLYWYRQALGQGPEFLTYFNYEAQQDKSGLPNDRFSAERPEGSISTLTIQRTEQRDSAMYRCASSIRQGTTDTQYFGPGTRLTVL.

The V gene is TRBV4-1, the J gene TRBJ1-6, with 7 bases matching TRBD1. V was pared by 5 bases and J by 7 bases, with 8 bases of the junction left unmatched. This CDR3 has 15 residues. Germline V gene sequence: CDR1 MGHRA, CDR2 YSYEKL. The CDR3 nucleotides read TGCGCCAGCAGCAGCCGGGACAGCCAAAATTCACCCCTCCACTTT. This translates into CASSSRDSQNSPLHF.

The chain combines TRBV27 with TRBJ2-2, with 12 bases aligning to TRBD2. J gave up 0 bases and V 4 bases, and 3 bases lay outside the gene matches. The CDR3 runs 17 residues. CDR1 and CDR2 (germline): MNHEY, SMNVEV (reference sequence). In nucleotides, the CDR3 is TGTGCCAGCAGTTACCTAGCGGGAGGGCCGAACACCGGGGAGCTGTTTTTT. It is translated as CASSYLAGGPNTGELFF.

CDR3: CASSFRVAPGNTDTQYF. The CDR3 DNA sequence: TGTGCCAGCAGCTTTCGTGTCGCCCCGGGGAACACAGATACGCAGTATTTT. The rearrangement links TRBV5-6 to TRBJ2-3; the D gene is possibly TRBD2 (5 bases). The germline V and J ends were trimmed by 2 bases and 2 bases, with 18 bases remaining between them. The germline V gene encodes CDR1 SGHDT and CDR2 YYEEEE. The length of the CDR3 is 17 residues.

The genes are TRBV19 and TRBJ2-2; 14 bases are shared with TRBD2. The germline gives CDR1 LNHDA, CDR2 SQIVND (reference sequence). After removal of 4 bases from V and 4 bases from J, the junction contained 11 bases not matched to a gene. The CDR3 is 19 residues long. The CDR3 protein is CASSRTGTSGRGSTGELFF. The CDR3 DNA is TGTGCCAGTAGTAGGACCGGGACTAGCGGGAGAGGGAGCACCGGGGAGCTGTTTTTT.

The DNA for the CDR3 is TGTGCTAGTGGTTTGGGGTCCCCCCGCGATGAGCAGTTCTTC. It codes for CASGLGSPRDEQFF. The chain is built from TRBV12-5 and TRBJ2-1; no firm D call. The germline V gene encodes CDR1 LGHNT and CDR2 FRNRAP. V was cut by 1 base and J by 8 bases, with 12 bases left in between. The CDR3 has 14 amino acids.

The chain recombines TRBV10-3 with TRBJ2-3, with no clear D. V shed 1 base and J shed 8 bases, with 19 bases lying between them. CDR3 size: 16 residues. Germline V CDR1 and CDR2: ENHRY, SYGVKD. The chain's CDR3 is CAISELSGPDLGTQYF. DNA for the CDR3: TGTGCCATCAGTGAGTTATCGGGTCCCGACCTCGGTACGCAGTATTTT.

The V call is TRBV5-4, the J call TRBJ1-2, with 9 positions matching TRBD1. This CDR3 is built from 14 residues. Germline V gives CDR1 SGHNT, CDR2 YYREEE (reference sequence). V was clipped by 0 bases and J by 6 bases; unmatched bases: 3. For the CDR3, the DNA is TGTGCCAGCAGCTTGGGAGGGACAGGGAATGGCTACACCTTC. As protein: CASSLGGTGNGYTF.

The chain combines TRBV6-5 with TRBJ2-1; 10 positions match TRBD2. This CDR3 has 13 amino acids. V was clipped by 6 bases and J by 6 bases; unmatched bases: 2. CDR1 is MNHEY and CDR2 is SVGAGI in the germline V gene. The CDR3 nucleotides are TGTGCCAGCAGGGGACTAGCGAGCAATGAGCAGTTCTTC. Amino acids: CASRGLASNEQFF.

V and J are TRBV9 and TRBJ2-7; TRBD1 might be the D (7 bases). CDR1 is SGDLS and CDR2 is YYNGEE in the germline V gene. V was trimmed by 3 bases and J by 1 base, leaving 14 bases between them. This CDR3 region has 15 residues. The CDR3 loop reads CASSGGTEGSYEQYF. CDR3 sequence (DNA): TGTGCCAGCAGCGGCGGGACAGAGGGATCCTACGAGCAGTACTTC.

V gene TRBV3-1 (or the pseudogene TRBV3-2) combines with J gene TRBJ2-1; D possibly corresponds to TRBD1 (5 bases). The CDR3 totals 15 residues. Germline V lookup: CDR1 LGHDT, CDR2 YNNKEL (reference sequence). The ends were cut back, 4 bases at V and 6 bases at J, with 16 bases in the middle. The CDR3: CASSLMLGVRNEQFF. DNA for the CDR3: TGTGCCAGCAGCCTGATGTTAGGGGTCCGCAATGAGCAGTTCTTC.

CDR3 region: CASKGQRYEQYF. The CDR3 nucleotides are TGTGCCAGCAAAGGACAGCGCTACGAGCAGTACTTC. J is TRBJ2-7 and V is TRBV6-5; D is perhaps TRBD1 (6 bases). The CDR3 has 12 residues. Germline V lookup: CDR1 MNHEY, CDR2 SVGAGI. With 7 bases removed from V and 3 bases from J, the gap between germline ends came to 10 bases.

A single count supports this clone. V gene TRBV12-3 or TRBV12-4 combines with J gene TRBJ2-1; the D gene is possibly TRBD2 (6 bases). Trimming stripped 8 bases from V and 12 bases from J, with 17 bases between. The CDR3 runs to 12 residues. The CDR3 region has the DNA TGTGCCAGCGACCTTGACGGGGGAAGGCAGTTCTTC. Protein: CASDLDGGRQFF.

The table lists this clone with a count of one. The chain links TRBV5-1 to TRBJ2-7, with a tentative D call TRBD1 (5 bases). Trimming cost V 4 bases and J 3 bases, with 11 bases left between them. CDR1 and CDR2 (germline): SGHRS, YFSETQ. The CDR3 covers 13 residues. In DNA, the CDR3 is TGCGCCAGCAGCAAGGACACCGTCTACGAGCAGTACTTC. It specifies CASSKDTVYEQYF.

In the case of this clone: The sample holds other DNA sequences that translate to the same CDR3. The rearrangement joins TRBV19 to TRBJ2-7, with TRBD1 matching over 7 bases. The germline CDR1 and CDR2 sequences are LNHDA and SQIVND (reference sequence). Trimming took 5 bases from V and 3 from J; bases not matched to a gene: 1. The CDR3 extends over 12 amino acids. DNA of the CDR3: TGTGCCAGTAGTCGACAGGGCTACGAGCAGTACTTC. It codes for CASSRQGYEQYF.